This T cell receptor (beta chain) was identified during a study of control samples from healthy donors and cancer patients. CDR1 is SGHAT, CDR2 FQNNGV, per germline. The V end lost 3 bases, the J end lost 7 bases, and 9 bases lay between the germline ends. The CDR3 has 12 residues. Sequenced by immunoSEQ multiplex PCR; TCRdb stores in-frame clones only, minus some. The sample contains about 150,000 clones, 80% to 95% of which appear only once. This sequence was found in a young man in good health. Sequences were obtained from blood. The chain joins TRBV11-2 to TRBJ1-2; no definite D call. CDR3 amino acids: CASSFSDGGYTF. The CDR3 nucleotides read TGTGCCAGCAGCTTTTCGGACGGTGGCTACACCTTC.